This entry lists 7 T cell receptor beta chains sequenced from one sample in a study of blood T cell repertoires in COVID-19. Repertoires were generated with immunoSEQ multiplex PCR, while TCRdb's copy carries only in-frame clones and drops some. This sample yields more than 40,000 clones, of which nearly 90% are seen a single time; 3% belongs to the top ten. Sequencing was done on a sample of peripheral blood. These receptors were collected from a man between 50 and 59 years old with active COVID-19.

This clone was seen only once. The chain employs TRBV7-3 and TRBJ2-1, with 14 bases that match TRBD2. The V segment lost 5 bases and the J segment 10 bases; nucleotides outside the gene matches: 10. Looked up from germline, CDR1 is SGHTA and CDR2 is FQGTGA. The CDR3 has 16 residues. The CDR3 region has the DNA TGTGCCAGCAGCCCGTCGGGGACTAGCGGGAGAAGGGAGCAGTTCTTC. This sequence encodes CASSPSGTSGRREQFF.

The chain has TRBV5-6 and TRBJ1-1, with D uncertain. Deletions cut 0 bases from V and 0 bases from J, with 12 bases between. Looked up from germline, CDR1 is SGHDT and CDR2 is YYEEEE. This CDR3 comprises 16 residues. For the CDR3, the DNA is TGTGCCAGCAGCTTGGGGGCTGTGGGCGTGAACACTGAAGCTTTCTTT. Protein: CASSLGAVGVNTEAFF.

The V call is TRBV10-3, the J call TRBJ2-1; D gene ambiguous. CDR1 is ENHRY and CDR2 is SYGVKD in the germline V gene. Trimming left V 5 bases short and J 6 bases short, with 5 bases between. The CDR3 has 11 residues. The DNA for the CDR3 is TGTGCCATCAGTTCATCCAATGAGCAGTTCTTC. Protein sequence: CAISSSNEQFF.

The V and J genes are TRBV11-3 and TRBJ2-7; TRBD2 is a possible D gene (5 bases). This CDR3 is built from 14 residues. Germline values: CDR1 SGHNT, CDR2 YENEEA. V was shortened by 3 bases and J by 3 bases, with 12 bases between the two germline ends. This chain's CDR3 is CASSFGGPNYEQYF. The CDR3 region has the DNA TGTGCCAGCAGCTTTGGAGGTCCCAACTACGAGCAGTACTTC.

This chain joins TRBV6-2 or TRBV6-3 and TRBJ2-7; 12 bases map to TRBD2. V shed 2 bases, J shed 6 bases, and the junction held 5 bases outside the gene matches. The germline V gene has CDR1 MNHEY and CDR2 SVGEGT. This CDR3 spans 15 amino acids. The DNA of the CDR3 is TGTGCCAGCAGTTACGAAGGACTAGCGGGATCCGAGCAGTACTTC. Amino acid sequence: CASSYEGLAGSEQYF.

The chain is built from TRBV6-5 and TRBJ2-1; 12 bases are shared with TRBD2. The length of the CDR3 is 13 residues. CDR1 MNHEY and CDR2 SVGAGI come from the germline V gene. V was pared by 10 bases and J by 8 bases, with 6 bases of the junction left unmatched. The CDR3 reads CATKLAGGYEQFF. Here the CDR3 DNA reads TGTGCCACCAAACTAGCGGGAGGATATGAGCAGTTCTTC.

The chain employs TRBV6-5 and TRBJ2-3, with 7 nucleotides matching TRBD2. The V segment lost 3 bases and the J segment 8 bases; nucleotides outside the gene matches: 14. This CDR3 has 16 amino acids. Germline V CDR1 and CDR2: MNHEY, SVGAGI. CDR3 region: CASSYKRGVPHGTQYF. CDR3 DNA sequence: TGTGCCAGCAGTTATAAACGGGGGGTTCCGCACGGTACGCAGTATTTT.